This T cell receptor (beta chain) was recorded in a study of vaccination effects on CD4 cells after COVID-19. Before any sequencing was done, the ViraFEST assay used viral peptide pools to expand antigen-specific CD4+ T cells. Following an approximately 10-day culture, CD4+ T cells were purified. The person had a PCR-confirmed SARS-CoV-2 infection during March to December 2020. Participants were given two doses of BNT162b2 or mRNA-1273 vaccine. Trimming took 3 bases from V and 10 from J, leaving 18 bases between them. Germline V CDR1 and CDR2: MGHDK, SYGVNS. The CDR3 extends over 15 amino acids. Only in-frame clones appear in the TCRdb table, and some are missing; sequencing was by immunoSEQ multiplex PCR. This sample has 15,000 or so clones, with over 65% found just once. As concerns this clone: Its antigen remains unidentified.

The material sequenced was CD4+ T cells from PBMCs cultured with SARS-CoV-2 spike peptides, taken after COVID-19 vaccination. The receptor was derived from a human donor who had a prior SARS-CoV-2 infection. This sequence joins TRBV25-1 and TRBJ1-4; no firm D call. Here the CDR3 reads CASSEATGFYGKLFF. The CDR3, as DNA: TGTGCCAGCAGTGAGGCCACGGGGTTCTATGGAAAACTGTTTTTT.